The 4 T cell receptor beta chains below were found in one sample sequenced in a study of cytomegalovirus exposure and HLA in healthy donors. Use of 60 Vbeta and 13 Jbeta primers characterized the PCR. Produced via immunoSEQ multiplex PCR; TCRdb's table is partial and in-frame only. The sample contains about 190,000 clones, around 84% of which appear only once. Sequenced input: PBMCs. The receptor source for this set is a boy between 2 and 10 years old in good health and CMV-seronegative.

As regards this clone: The CDR3 does not close with the conserved phenylalanine or tryptophan, likely indicating a read error. The chain joins TRBV6-5 to TRBJ1-1; no clear D gene. The CDR3 runs 15 residues. V lost 2 bases, J lost 1 base, and 11 bases lay in between. Germline CDR1 and CDR2: MNHEY and SVGAGI. CDR3 bases: TGTGCCAGCAGTTACACTAGCGTCGGGAACACTGAAGCTTTCGTT. Its protein product is CASSYTSVGNTEAFV.

In nucleotides, the CDR3 is TGTGCCAGCAGAAACGTCGGGGAGAACACCGGGGAGCTGTTTTTT. Encoded protein: CASRNVGENTGELFF. V usage is TRBV6-6 and J usage is TRBJ2-2; tentatively, D is TRBD2 (5 bases). Trimming left V 6 bases short and J 1 base short, with 12 bases between. In germline, CDR1 is MNHNY, CDR2 SVGAGI (reference sequence). The length of the CDR3 is 15 residues.

The rearrangement links TRBV6-1 to TRBJ1-4, with TRBD1 matching 9 bases. CDR3 length: 14 amino acids. Looked up from germline, CDR1 is MNHNS and CDR2 is SASEGT. V shed 3 bases and J 7 bases; nucleotides not matched to a gene: 3. The CDR3 sequence is CASSDGTGSEKLFF. The CDR3 DNA reads as TGTGCCAGCAGTGACGGGACAGGGAGTGAAAAACTGTTTTTT.

This clone has more than one count but fewer than ten. The V gene is TRBV29-1, the J gene TRBJ2-7; 12 nucleotides line up with TRBD2. The V and J ends lost 6 bases and 7 bases, in that order; junction bases with no gene match: 10. The CDR3 is made up of 14 amino acids. The V gene's germline CDR1 is SQVTM and CDR2 ANQGSEA. CDR3 nucleotide sequence: TGCAGCGTGGTTCTAGCGGGAGGGCCCTGGGAGCAGTACTTC. Amino acids: CSVVLAGGPWEQYF.